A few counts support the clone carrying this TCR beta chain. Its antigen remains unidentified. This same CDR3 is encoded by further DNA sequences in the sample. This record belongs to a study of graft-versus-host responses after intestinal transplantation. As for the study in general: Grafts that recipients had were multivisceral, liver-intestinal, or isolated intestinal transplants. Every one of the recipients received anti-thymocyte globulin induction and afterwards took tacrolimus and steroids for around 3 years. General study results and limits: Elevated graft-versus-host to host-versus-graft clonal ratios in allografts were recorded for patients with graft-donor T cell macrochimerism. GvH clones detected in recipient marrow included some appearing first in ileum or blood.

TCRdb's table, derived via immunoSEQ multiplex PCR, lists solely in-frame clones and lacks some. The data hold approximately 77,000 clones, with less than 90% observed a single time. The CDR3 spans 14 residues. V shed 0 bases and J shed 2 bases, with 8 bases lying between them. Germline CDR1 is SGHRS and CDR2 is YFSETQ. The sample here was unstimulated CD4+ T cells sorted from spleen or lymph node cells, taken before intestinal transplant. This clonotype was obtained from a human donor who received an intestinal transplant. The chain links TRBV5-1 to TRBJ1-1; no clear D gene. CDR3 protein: CASSLDQTNTEAFF. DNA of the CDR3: TGCGCCAGCAGCTTGGACCAGACAAACACTGAAGCTTTCTTT.